These T cell receptor beta chains were read from a single sample in a study of T-cell memory formation after mild COVID-19. TCRdb passed the 5' RACE reads through MiXCR, listing each CDR3 protein once. In the table there are 450,000 to 650,000 distinct CDR3 sequences, approximately 21% of which are singletons. The sample consisted of PBMCs or a T cell subset sorted from them (not recorded which). Receptors originate from an adult woman who had mild COVID-19 (a few samples of this study predate the infection). Cell type and time point are not known. CDR3s include the opening cysteine and the closing phenylalanine or tryptophan. A D gene is named only where the DNA matches it firmly. Expanded clones are given a class, and other clones once, few, many or no size at all.

j_gene,v_gene,d_gene,abundance,CDR3aa,CDR3nt
TRBJ2-6,TRBV4-1,TRBD1,NA,CASSQDNPGQGFANVLTF,TGCGCCAGCAGCCAAGATAACCCGGGACAGGGGTTTGCCAACGTCCTGACTTTC
TRBJ1-1,TRBV20-1,TRBD1,NA,CRSREGGGTEAFF,TGCAGGTCACGTGAAGGGGGCGGCACTGAAGCTTTCTTT
TRBJ1-1,TRBV29-1,TRBD1,few,CSVRRGRTEAFF,TGCAGCGTTCGCAGGGGGAGGACTGAAGCTTTCTTT
TRBJ2-3,TRBV5-5,NA,NA,CASSRIQGGIDTQYF,TGTGCCAGCAGCCGAATACAGGGCGGAATAGATACGCAGTATTTT
TRBJ2-7,TRBV6-2/TRBV6-3,TRBD1,few,CASETPPGQGSYEQYF,TGTGCCAGCGAAACTCCGCCGGGACAGGGTTCCTACGAGCAGTACTTC
TRBJ1-1,TRBV27,NA,few,CASSLFGEAEAFF,TGTGCCAGCAGTTTATTCGGAGAGGCCGAGGCTTTCTTT
TRBJ2-7,TRBV4-1,NA,few,CASTPIGRAYEQYF,TGCGCCAGCACTCCCATCGGACGGGCCTACGAGCAGTACTTC
TRBJ2-1,TRBV7-9,NA,few,CASSLRVAGNEQFF,TGTGCCAGCAGCTTGAGGGTTGCGGGCAATGAGCAGTTCTTC
TRBJ2-2,TRBV23-1,NA,NA,CASSPLVGPVNTGELFF,TGCGCCAGCAGTCCCCTGGTGGGGCCAGTGAACACCGGGGAGCTGTTTTTT
TRBJ1-2,TRBV12-3/TRBV12-4,NA,NA,CASSLGRTPRHRSTSNYGYTF,TGTGCCAGCAGTTTGGGACGGACTCCTCGGCACCGCTCCACATCTAACTATGGCTACACCTTC
TRBJ2-5,TRBV19,TRBD2,NA,CASSNSGTKETQYF,TGTGCCAGTAGTAATAGCGGGACCAAAGAGACCCAGTACTTC
TRBJ2-7,TRBV7-6,TRBD1,few,CASSLQDRGLGEQYF,TGTGCCAGCAGCCTCCAGGACAGGGGGCTCGGGGAGCAGTACTTC
TRBJ2-2,TRBV12-3/TRBV12-4,TRBD2,few,CASSPPRSGGRITGELFF,TGTGCCAGCAGTCCCCCCAGGAGCGGGGGGAGGATCACCGGGGAGCTGTTTTTT
TRBJ2-7,TRBV4-1,TRBD2,NA,CASSQVAGFKYEQYF,TGCGCCAGCAGCCAAGTAGCGGGGTTTAAGTACGAGCAGTACTTC
TRBJ2-1,TRBV5-1,TRBD2,NA,CASGRTSGGRENEQFF,TGCGCCAGCGGTCGGACTAGCGGGGGCCGGGAGAATGAGCAGTTCTTC
TRBJ2-3,TRBV7-9,NA,few,CASSYTGDTQYF,TGTGCCAGCAGTTACACCGGGGATACGCAGTATTTT
TRBJ1-1,TRBV20-1,TRBD1,NA,CSVWVGQPPPAF,TGCAGTGTCTGGGTGGGACAGCCACCCCCGGCCTTT
TRBJ1-2,TRBV5-1,NA,few,CASSHAAIYGYTF,TGCGCCAGCAGCCATGCAGCTATCTATGGCTACACCTTC
TRBJ2-1,TRBV4-1,NA,few,CASSSPGLAHFYNEQFF,TGCGCCAGCAGCTCCCCGGGACTCGCCCATTTTTACAATGAGCAGTTCTTC
TRBJ1-2,TRBV9,NA,NA,CASSGNEWDYNYGYTF,TGTGCCAGCAGCGGAAACGAGTGGGATTATAACTATGGCTACACCTTC
TRBJ1-1,TRBV19,TRBD1,NA,CASSIAQDRPLLNTEAFF,TGTGCCAGTAGTATAGCCCAGGACAGGCCCCTCCTGAACACTGAAGCTTTCTTT
TRBJ1-1,TRBV11-2,NA,few,CASRMVMNTEAFF,TGTGCCAGCAGAATGGTCATGAACACTGAAGCTTTCTTT
TRBJ2-7,TRBV12-3/TRBV12-4,TRBD2,NA,CASSLLAGYDEQYF,TGTGCCAGCAGTTTGCTAGCGGGATACGACGAGCAGTACTTC
TRBJ2-1,TRBV7-3,TRBD2,NA,CASSPPGLAGGPGNEQFF,TGTGCCAGCAGCCCCCCGGGACTAGCGGGAGGGCCGGGGAATGAGCAGTTCTTC
TRBJ1-6,TRBV7-2,NA,many,CASSFGTDNSPLHF,TGTGCCAGCAGCTTTGGGACGGACAATTCACCCCTCCACTTT
TRBJ2-2,TRBV4-1,TRBD1,NA,CASSHRDRGSGELFF,TGCGCCAGCAGCCACCGGGACAGGGGGAGCGGGGAGCTGTTTTTT
TRBJ2-2,TRBV9,NA,few,CASSGEQGNTGELFF,TGTGCCAGCAGCGGCGAACAGGGAAACACCGGGGAGCTGTTTTTT
TRBJ2-3,TRBV6-5,NA,many,CASSPYQRVGTQYF,TGTGCCAGCAGTCCCTACCAGAGGGTGGGTACGCAGTATTTT
TRBJ2-3,TRBV15,NA,few,CATSRTGGTDTQYF,TGTGCCACCAGCAGAACGGGTGGCACAGATACGCAGTATTTT
TRBJ2-1,TRBV7-9,NA,NA,CASSLFEVNNEQFF,TGTGCCAGCAGCTTATTCGAGGTTAATAATGAGCAGTTCTTC
TRBJ2-5,TRBV7-7,TRBD2,NA,CASSVTSGGTQETQYF,TGTGCCAGCAGCGTTACTAGCGGGGGGACCCAAGAGACCCAGTACTTC
TRBJ1-3,TRBV5-1,NA,many,CASSLDTLSGNTIYF,TGCGCCAGCAGCTTGGACACTCTCTCTGGAAACACCATATATTTT
TRBJ2-1,TRBV7-2,NA,NA,CASSLLDLYNEQFF,TGTGCCAGCAGCTTATTGGACCTTTACAATGAGCAGTTCTTC
TRBJ1-2,TRBV20-1,NA,few,CSASRANYGYTF,TGCAGTGCTTCTAGGGCTAACTATGGCTACACCTTC
TRBJ2-7,TRBV5-1,TRBD1,few,CASSLTGQGFEQYF,TGCGCCAGCAGCTTGACAGGACAGGGATTCGAGCAGTACTTC
TRBJ2-1,TRBV7-7,TRBD1,few,CASSLTGSFSEQFF,TGTGCCAGCAGCTTGACAGGGTCATTCAGTGAGCAGTTCTTC
TRBJ2-3,TRBV9,TRBD2,NA,CASSVISGAADTQYF,TGTGCCAGCAGCGTAATTAGCGGGGCGGCAGATACGCAGTATTTT
TRBJ1-4,TRBV20-1,NA,few,CSARGELNEKLFF,TGCAGTGCCCGAGGGGAGTTGAACGAAAAACTGTTTTTT
TRBJ1-4,TRBV12-3/TRBV12-4,NA,few,CASSSPIGEKLFF,TGTGCCAGCAGTTCTCCAATCGGCGAAAAACTGTTTTTT
TRBJ1-4,TRBV5-1,NA,few,CASSLGWGREAEKLFF,TGCGCCAGCAGCTTGGGTTGGGGCAGGGAGGCCGAAAAACTGTTTTTT
TRBJ2-1,TRBV20-1,NA,few,CSATDSSYNEQFF,TGCAGTGCTACCGACAGCTCCTACAATGAGCAGTTCTTC
TRBJ2-4,TRBV2,NA,NA,CASSSTRLSGGNIQYF,TGTGCCAGCAGCTCAACCCGTCTAAGCGGCGGAAACATTCAGTACTTC
TRBJ1-1,TRBV12-3/TRBV12-4,NA,NA,CASSQRSGNEAFF,TGTGCCAGCAGCCAGCGATCAGGAAATGAAGCTTTCTTT
TRBJ2-7,TRBV29-1,TRBD1,NA,CSVGDRGSYEQYF,TGCAGCGTTGGGGACAGGGGGTCCTACGAGCAGTACTTC
TRBJ2-1,TRBV3-1,TRBD2,few,CASSPVAGVLGEQFF,TGTGCCAGCAGCCCTGTAGCGGGAGTCCTCGGTGAGCAGTTCTTC
TRBJ2-5,TRBV30,TRBD1,few,CAWSVPKTGAETQYF,TGTGCCTGGAGTGTTCCTAAGACAGGGGCTGAGACCCAGTACTTC
TRBJ1-2,TRBV5-4,NA,few,CASSIEQGNHGYTF,TGTGCCAGCAGTATCGAACAGGGTAACCATGGCTACACCTTC
TRBJ1-1,TRBV6-2/TRBV6-3,NA,few,CASSYVHLNTEAFF,TGTGCCAGCAGTTACGTTCACCTGAACACTGAAGCTTTCTTT
TRBJ1-1,TRBV5-5,NA,few,CASNPGAMNTEAFF,TGTGCCAGCAACCCTGGGGCAATGAACACTGAAGCTTTCTTT
TRBJ1-4,TRBV4-1,NA,many,CASSQGVGTTNEKLFF,TGCGCCAGCAGCCAAGGGGTCGGGACAACTAATGAAAAACTGTTTTTT
TRBJ2-7,TRBV6-5,TRBD1,NA,CASRPSGTGVYEQYF,TGTGCCAGCAGGCCCTCCGGGACAGGGGTATACGAGCAGTACTTC
TRBJ2-3,TRBV24-1,NA,NA,CATSDLGSGTDTQYF,TGTGCCACCAGTGATCTGGGTTCCGGGACAGATACGCAGTATTTT
TRBJ1-5,TRBV24-1,NA,few,CATSDEDRFYQPQHF,TGTGCCACCAGTGATGAAGACAGGTTCTATCAGCCCCAGCATTTT
TRBJ2-1,TRBV20-1,TRBD2,few,CSASSGGAGSEQFF,TGCAGTGCTAGTAGCGGGGGGGCTGGGTCTGAGCAGTTCTTC
TRBJ1-3,TRBV2,TRBD1,NA,CASSDPRGQGSNTIYF,TGTGCCAGCAGTGACCCAAGGGGACAGGGAAGCAACACCATATATTTT
TRBJ2-7,TRBV21-1,NA,many,CASSSSGGRWIGQYF,TGTGCCAGCAGCTCCTCCGGGGGCAGGTGGATTGGGCAGTACTTC
TRBJ2-7,TRBV20-1,NA,NA,CSANGGTYEQYF,TGCAGTGCTAACGGGGGAACCTACGAGCAGTACTTC